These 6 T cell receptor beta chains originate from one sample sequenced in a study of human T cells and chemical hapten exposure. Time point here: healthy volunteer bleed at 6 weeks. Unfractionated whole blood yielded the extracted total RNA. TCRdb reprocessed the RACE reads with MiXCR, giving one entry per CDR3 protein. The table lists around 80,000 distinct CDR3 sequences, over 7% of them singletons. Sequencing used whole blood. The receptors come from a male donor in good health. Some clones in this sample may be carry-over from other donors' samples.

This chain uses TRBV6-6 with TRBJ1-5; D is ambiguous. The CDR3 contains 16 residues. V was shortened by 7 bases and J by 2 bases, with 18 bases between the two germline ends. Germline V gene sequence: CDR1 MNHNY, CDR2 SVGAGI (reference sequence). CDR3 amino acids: CASTIRTLVGNQPQHF. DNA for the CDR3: TGTGCCAGCACCATACGGACGTTGGTCGGCAATCAGCCCCAGCATTTT.

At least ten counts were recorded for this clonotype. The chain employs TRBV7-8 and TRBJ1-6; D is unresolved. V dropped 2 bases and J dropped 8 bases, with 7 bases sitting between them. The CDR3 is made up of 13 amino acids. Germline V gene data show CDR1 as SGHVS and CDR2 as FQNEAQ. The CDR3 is CASSLRLDSPLHF. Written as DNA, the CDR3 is TGTGCCAGCAGCTTAAGGCTGGATTCACCCCTCCACTTT.

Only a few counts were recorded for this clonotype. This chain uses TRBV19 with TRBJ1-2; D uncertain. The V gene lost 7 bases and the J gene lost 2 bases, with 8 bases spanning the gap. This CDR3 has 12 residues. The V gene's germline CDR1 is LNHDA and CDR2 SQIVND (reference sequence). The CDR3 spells CASTRQNYGYTF. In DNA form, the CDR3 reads TGTGCCAGTACGAGGCAGAACTATGGCTACACCTTC.

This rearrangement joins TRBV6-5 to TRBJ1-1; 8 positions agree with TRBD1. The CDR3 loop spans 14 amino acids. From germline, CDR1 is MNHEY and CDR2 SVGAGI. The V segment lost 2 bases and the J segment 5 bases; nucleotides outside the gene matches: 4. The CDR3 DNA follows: TGTGCCAGCAGTTACGGGAACAGGGGGACTGAAGCTTTCTTT. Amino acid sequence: CASSYGNRGTEAFF.

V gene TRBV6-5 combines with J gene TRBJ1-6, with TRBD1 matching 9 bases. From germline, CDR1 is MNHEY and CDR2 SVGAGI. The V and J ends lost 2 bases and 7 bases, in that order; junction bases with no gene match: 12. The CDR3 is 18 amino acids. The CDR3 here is CASSYRTGATTGNSPLHF. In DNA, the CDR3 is TGTGCCAGCAGTTACCGGACAGGGGCAACTACGGGAAATTCACCCCTCCACTTT.

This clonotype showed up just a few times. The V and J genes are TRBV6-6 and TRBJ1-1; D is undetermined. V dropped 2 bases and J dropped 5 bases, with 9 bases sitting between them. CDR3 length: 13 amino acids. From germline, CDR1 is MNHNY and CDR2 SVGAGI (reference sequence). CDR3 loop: CASSYPEMTEAFF. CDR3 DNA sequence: TGTGCCAGCAGTTACCCGGAGATGACTGAAGCTTTCTTT.